The rows below give T cell receptor beta chains drawn from one sample of a study of T-cell reconstitution after alpha-beta-depleted transplantation in children. TCRdb re-analysed the PCR reads in MiXCR, keeping a single row per CDR3 protein. The sample lists 300,000 or so distinct CDR3 sequences, 23% seen once, with roughly 9.8% in the top ten. The specimen comprised PBMCs, mostly from graft donor cells, sampled 180 days after TCRalphabeta/CD19-depleted stem cell transplant. All receptors derive from a male patient between 10 and 17 years old who had a stem cell transplant for acute lymphoblastic leukemia, so the T cells may come from the graft donor. Each CDR3 is given with its conserved first and last residue. Fields, in order: V gene, clone size, D gene, J gene, CDR3 protein, CDR3 DNA. A D gene is named only where the DNA matches it firmly. Rows may omit the clone size; those that give it use once, few, many or a size class.

>TRBV2|NA|NA|TRBJ2-3
CASLDTFTDTQYF
TGTGCCAGCCTCGACACCTTCACAGATACGCAGTATTTT
>TRBV7-9|few|NA|TRBJ1-4
CASSSDGYFSPNEKLFF
TGTGCCAGCAGCTCGGACGGGTACTTCAGCCCAAATGAAAAACTGTTTTTT
>TRBV12-3/TRBV12-4|NA|NA|TRBJ2-3
CASSLGGRGYGDTQYF
TGTGCCAGCAGTTTGGGGGGCCGGGGTTATGGGGATACGCAGTATTTT
>TRBV11-2|NA|NA|TRBJ2-1
CASSLVLVSYNEQFF
TGTGCCAGCAGCTTAGTACTAGTATCCTACAATGAGCAGTTCTTC
>TRBV15|few|NA|TRBJ2-5
CATSVEGLRGFGETQYF
TGTGCCACCAGCGTTGAGGGCCTCAGGGGCTTTGGGGAGACCCAGTACTTC
>TRBV6-1|many|NA|TRBJ2-5
CASRETLQETQYF
TGTGCCAGCAGGGAGACGTTACAAGAGACCCAGTACTTC
>TRBV18|few|NA|TRBJ1-1
CACRGGLNTEAFF
TGTGCCTGCCGCGGGGGCTTGAACACTGAAGCTTTCTTT
>TRBV5-1|NA|TRBD1|TRBJ1-6
CASSLGQASAPLHF
TGCGCCAGCAGCCTGGGACAGGCTTCGGCACCCCTCCACTTT
>TRBV12-3/TRBV12-4|few|TRBD2|TRBJ2-1
CASSTRTSGSRSEQFF
TGTGCCAGCAGTACCAGGACTAGCGGGAGTAGGAGTGAGCAGTTCTTC
>TRBV15|NA|NA|TRBJ2-7
CATSRDQGPYEQYF
TGTGCCACCAGCAGAGATCAGGGTCCCTACGAGCAGTACTTC
>TRBV5-5|many|NA|TRBJ2-1
CASSLARYNEQFF
TGTGCCAGCAGCTTGGCACGCTACAATGAGCAGTTCTTC
>TRBV5-1|NA|NA|TRBJ1-1
CASSGTPMNTEAFF
TGCGCCAGCAGCGGGACACCTATGAACACTGAAGCTTTCTTT
>TRBV27|many|NA|TRBJ1-1
CASSLSRNTEAFF
TGTGCCAGCAGTTTGTCAAGAAACACTGAAGCTTTCTTT
>TRBV29-1|few|NA|TRBJ2-1
CSATTSNEQFF
TGCAGCGCCACGACGAGTAATGAGCAGTTCTTC
>TRBV27|NA|TRBD1|TRBJ2-5
CASSPTGVQETQYF
TGTGCCAGCAGCCCGACAGGGGTCCAAGAGACCCAGTACTTC
>TRBV3-1|NA|NA|TRBJ2-7
CASSQWLSYEQYF
TGTGCCAGCAGCCAATGGCTGAGCTACGAGCAGTACTTC
>TRBV5-1|once|NA|TRBJ2-7
CASSYIAAPLPYEQYF
TGCGCCAGCAGCTATATAGCGGCTCCACTCCCCTACGAGCAGTACTTC
>TRBV7-2|few|NA|TRBJ2-1
CASSLGPGSGLYNEQFF
TGTGCCAGCAGCTTAGGACCCGGTAGCGGATTATACAATGAGCAGTTCTTC
>TRBV9|many|TRBD1|TRBJ2-5
CASSVQDRAFSGETQYF
TGTGCCAGCAGCGTCCAGGACAGGGCGTTTTCCGGGGAGACCCAGTACTTC
>TRBV18|few|TRBD1|TRBJ1-2
CASSSNRDRVGEGYTF
TGTGCCAGCTCATCAAACCGGGACAGGGTTGGCGAAGGCTACACCTTC
>TRBV4-1|NA|TRBD1|TRBJ1-2
CASRQTGGLGYTF
TGCGCCAGCAGACAGACAGGGGGCTTAGGCTACACCTTC
>TRBV24-1|few|NA|TRBJ1-2
CATSVSTDNYGYTF
TGTGCCACCAGTGTTTCGACAGATAACTATGGCTACACCTTC
>TRBV29-1|NA|TRBD2|TRBJ2-1
CSVEGRLAGYNEQFF
TGCAGCGTTGAAGGGAGACTAGCGGGATACAATGAGCAGTTCTTC
>TRBV5-1|few|NA|TRBJ2-7
CASAVHSGYEQYF
TGCGCCAGTGCTGTCCATTCGGGCTACGAGCAGTACTTC
>TRBV12-3/TRBV12-4|many|NA|TRBJ1-3
CASSTSSYTIYF
TGTGCCAGCAGTACTAGTTCGTACACCATATATTTT
>TRBV25-1|once|NA|TRBJ2-2
CASSSTGTGELFF
TGTGCCAGCAGTAGCACAGGGACCGGGGAGCTGTTTTTT
>TRBV5-1|NA|NA|TRBJ2-7
CASSARMVADRSYEQYF
TGCGCCAGCAGCGCCCGAATGGTAGCGGATCGCTCCTACGAGCAGTACTTC
>TRBV11-2|NA|NA|TRBJ1-1
CASSARQGLNTEAFF
TGTGCCAGCAGCGCGCGACAAGGGTTGAACACTGAAGCTTTCTTT
>TRBV20-1|few|NA|TRBJ1-1
CSARSAMNTEAFF
TGCAGTGCTCGGTCGGCTATGAACACTGAAGCTTTCTTT
>TRBV3-1|NA|NA|TRBJ1-2
CASSQAEGSGYTF
TGTGCCAGCAGCCAAGCCGAGGGATCTGGCTACACCTTC
>TRBV12-3/TRBV12-4|few|NA|TRBJ1-6
CASRHIARLNSPLHF
TGTGCCAGCAGGCACATCGCGCGGCTTAATTCACCCCTCCACTTT
>TRBV11-1|NA|TRBD2|TRBJ2-2
CASSLPGLAGVENTGELFF
TGTGCCAGCAGCCTGCCGGGACTAGCGGGAGTGGAGAACACCGGGGAGCTGTTTTTT
>TRBV24-1|few|TRBD2|TRBJ2-5
CATSDPTSPRGETQYF
TGTGCCACCAGTGATCCGACTAGCCCCCGGGGGGAGACCCAGTACTTC
>TRBV28|few|TRBD1|TRBJ2-7
CASSFMDRGVYEQYF
TGTGCCAGCAGTTTCATGGACAGGGGGGTCTACGAGCAGTACTTC
>TRBV12-3/TRBV12-4|once|TRBD2|TRBJ2-3
CASSLGLAGTQYF
TGTGCCAGCAGCTTAGGACTAGCGGGAACGCAGTATTTT
>TRBV20-1|few|NA|TRBJ2-5
CSAERIQETQYF
TGCAGTGCGGAGCGGATACAAGAGACCCAGTACTTC
>TRBV4-3|NA|NA|TRBJ2-1
CASSQGPESYNEQFF
TGCGCCAGCAGCCAAGGGCCGGAATCCTACAATGAGCAGTTCTTC
>TRBV12-3/TRBV12-4|NA|NA|TRBJ2-2
CASSSRGRTVQPNTGELFF
TGTGCCAGCAGTTCAAGAGGGAGGACCGTACAACCGAACACCGGGGAGCTGTTTTTT
>TRBV4-1|few|NA|TRBJ2-3
CASSQGPWSRGDTQYF
TGCGCCAGCAGCCAAGGACCATGGAGCAGGGGCGATACGCAGTATTTT
>TRBV4-1|few|NA|TRBJ1-2
CASSQNEGTNYGYTF
TGCGCCAGCAGCCAAAACGAAGGGACTAACTATGGCTACACCTTC
>TRBV5-1|few|TRBD2|TRBJ2-1
CASSPNLAGGLSYNEQFF
TGCGCCAGCAGCCCTAATCTAGCGGGAGGACTCTCCTACAATGAGCAGTTCTTC
>TRBV19|NA|TRBD1|TRBJ2-6
CASSISGQGATGANVLTF
TGTGCCAGTAGTATTAGTGGCCAGGGGGCGACCGGGGCCAACGTCCTGACTTTC
>TRBV6-1|NA|TRBD1|TRBJ1-5
CASSPGRGLHQPQHF
TGTGCCAGCAGCCCGGGCAGGGGGCTCCATCAGCCCCAGCATTTT
>TRBV5-1|few|TRBD2|TRBJ2-1
CASSLSSGSRNEQFF
TGCGCCAGCAGCTTGTCAAGCGGGAGCCGCAATGAGCAGTTCTTC
>TRBV7-9|NA|TRBD2|TRBJ2-2
CASSLEGTSITGELFF
TGTGCCAGCAGCCTAGAAGGGACTAGCATCACCGGGGAGCTGTTTTTT
>TRBV4-2|many|TRBD2|TRBJ2-3
CASSQGPGTSATDTQYF
TGTGCCAGCAGCCAAGGCCCCGGAACTAGCGCCACAGATACGCAGTATTTT
>TRBV7-2|few|NA|TRBJ2-3
CASSLLAIDTQYF
TGTGCCAGCAGCCTCTTAGCCATAGATACGCAGTATTTT
>TRBV6-1|few|NA|TRBJ2-1
CASSEPSRNNEQFF
TGTGCCAGCAGTGAACCTAGTCGCAACAATGAGCAGTTCTTC
>TRBV18|few|NA|TRBJ2-2
CASSPRVTGELFF
TGTGCCAGCTCACCACGGGTGACCGGGGAGCTGTTTTTT
>TRBV7-9|NA|TRBD1|TRBJ2-7
CASFRDRGHEQYF
TGTGCCAGTTTCCGGGACAGGGGCCACGAGCAGTACTTC